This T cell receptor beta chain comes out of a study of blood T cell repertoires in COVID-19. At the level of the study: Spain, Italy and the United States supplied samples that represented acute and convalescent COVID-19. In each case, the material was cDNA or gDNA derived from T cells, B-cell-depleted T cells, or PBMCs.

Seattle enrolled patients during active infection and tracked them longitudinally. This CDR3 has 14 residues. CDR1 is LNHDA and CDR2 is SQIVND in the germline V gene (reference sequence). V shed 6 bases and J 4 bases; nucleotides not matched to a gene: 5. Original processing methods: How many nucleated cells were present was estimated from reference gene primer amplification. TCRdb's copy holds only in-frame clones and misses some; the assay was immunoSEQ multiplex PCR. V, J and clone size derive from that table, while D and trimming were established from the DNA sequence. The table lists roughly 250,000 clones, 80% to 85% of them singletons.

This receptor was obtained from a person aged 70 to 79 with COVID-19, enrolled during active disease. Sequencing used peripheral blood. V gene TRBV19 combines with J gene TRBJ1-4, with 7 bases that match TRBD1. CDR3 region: CASRRQGGNEKLFF. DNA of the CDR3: TGTGCCAGTAGGCGACAGGGCGGTAATGAAAAACTGTTTTTT.